This is a list of T cell receptor beta chains from one sample in a study of blood T cell repertoires in COVID-19. Clones were read by immunoSEQ multiplex PCR, and TCRdb kept only the in-frame ones, dropping some. The sample includes about 210,000 clones, about 86% seen only once; the top ten take approximately 4.2%. Sequencing was carried out using PBMCs or T cells enriched from blood (not recorded which). All receptors come from a woman between 35 and 50 years old with acute COVID-19. Both conserved end residues are part of each CDR3. D genes are given only for firm matches. Not all rows give a size; the values are once, few, many and, for expanded clones, a class.

v_call: TRBV28
clone_size: .
j_call: TRBJ2-1
d_call: .
cdr3_nt: TGTGCCAGCAGTCAACCGTCCGCGGGACATGAGCAGTTCTTC
cdr3_aa: CASSQPSAGHEQFF

v_call: TRBV19
clone_size: .
j_call: TRBJ1-1
d_call: .
cdr3_nt: TGTGCCAGTAGTGTTTATCCTAACACTGAAGCTTTCTTT
cdr3_aa: CASSVYPNTEAFF

v_call: TRBV28
clone_size: .
j_call: TRBJ2-7
d_call: TRBD1
cdr3_nt: TGTGCCAGCAGCCCGTCCGGGACAGGCTCCGACGAGCAGTACTTC
cdr3_aa: CASSPSGTGSDEQYF

v_call: TRBV7-6
clone_size: .
j_call: TRBJ1-4
d_call: .
cdr3_nt: TGTGCCAGCAGCCCAGGGTTGGCTAATGAAAAACTGTTTTTT
cdr3_aa: CASSPGLANEKLFF

v_call: TRBV5-8
clone_size: few
j_call: TRBJ1-1
d_call: .
cdr3_nt: TGTGCCAGCAGGGGACACATGAACACTGAAGCTTTCTTT
cdr3_aa: CASRGHMNTEAFF

v_call: TRBV2
clone_size: .
j_call: TRBJ2-4
d_call: TRBD2
cdr3_nt: TGTGCCAGCAACAGCAGGGAGGGACTCAAAAACATTCAGTACTTC
cdr3_aa: CASNSREGLKNIQYF

v_call: TRBV9
clone_size: .
j_call: TRBJ1-2
d_call: TRBD1
cdr3_nt: TGTGCCAGCAGCCCGTCCTGGACAGGTGACTATGGCTACACCTTC
cdr3_aa: CASSPSWTGDYGYTF

v_call: TRBV3-1/TRBV3-2
clone_size: many
j_call: TRBJ2-1
d_call: TRBD1
cdr3_nt: TGTGCCAGCAGCCAAAACCGGGACAGGGACTACAATGAGCAGTTCTTC
cdr3_aa: CASSQNRDRDYNEQFF

v_call: TRBV5-1
clone_size: .
j_call: TRBJ2-3
d_call: TRBD2
cdr3_nt: TGCGCCAGCAGCTTGGCTAGCGGGGGAGGAGATACGCAGTATTTT
cdr3_aa: CASSLASGGGDTQYF

v_call: TRBV6-5
clone_size: .
j_call: TRBJ1-1
d_call: .
cdr3_nt: TGTGCCAGCAGTTACTCAGCCAAACGAAGCTCCCCCGCTTTCTTT
cdr3_aa: CASSYSAKRSSPAFF

v_call: TRBV28
clone_size: .
j_call: TRBJ1-1
d_call: .
cdr3_nt: TGTGCCATCCTATCGACCCCGGGGATGAACACTGAAGCTTTCTTT
cdr3_aa: CAILSTPGMNTEAFF

v_call: TRBV6-2/TRBV6-3
clone_size: .
j_call: TRBJ1-1
d_call: .
cdr3_nt: TGTGCCAGCAGTTCCAAATACAGGGCAACTTTCTTT
cdr3_aa: CASSSKYRATFF

v_call: TRBV2
clone_size: .
j_call: TRBJ2-7
d_call: .
cdr3_nt: TGTGCCAGCAGCAAGATAGACGAGCAGTACTTC
cdr3_aa: CASSKIDEQYF

v_call: TRBV10-1
clone_size: few
j_call: TRBJ2-2
d_call: TRBD2
cdr3_nt: TGCGCCAGCAGTGAGTCGTGGGCGGGAGAGGCCGGGGAGCTGTTTTTT
cdr3_aa: CASSESWAGEAGELFF

v_call: TRBV6-5
clone_size: .
j_call: TRBJ2-2
d_call: .
cdr3_nt: TGTGCCAGCAGTTACTCTAGACTAAACACCGGGGAGCTGTTTTTT
cdr3_aa: CASSYSRLNTGELFF

v_call: TRBV7-7
clone_size: .
j_call: TRBJ2-2
d_call: .
cdr3_nt: TGTGCCAGCAGCTTAGCGGGCCCGGGGATTGCCGGGGAGCTGTTTTTT
cdr3_aa: CASSLAGPGIAGELFF

v_call: TRBV19
clone_size: .
j_call: TRBJ1-2
d_call: TRBD1
cdr3_nt: TGTGCCAGTAGAGTTGAGACAGGGTATCGGGATGGCTACACCTTC
cdr3_aa: CASRVETGYRDGYTF

v_call: TRBV10-2
clone_size: .
j_call: TRBJ1-6
d_call: .
cdr3_nt: TGCGCCAGCAGGGCCGAATATAATTCACCCCTCCACTTT
cdr3_aa: CASRAEYNSPLHF

v_call: TRBV9
clone_size: .
j_call: TRBJ2-3
d_call: TRBD2
cdr3_nt: TGTGCCAGCAGCCCCCGCGGACTAGCTCTTAAGGGGGCAGATACGCAGTATTTT
cdr3_aa: CASSPRGLALKGADTQYF

v_call: TRBV3-1/TRBV3-2
clone_size: once
j_call: TRBJ1-1
d_call: .
cdr3_nt: TGTGCCAGCAGCCAAGACACGGGACACCGGGGAGCTTTCTTT
cdr3_aa: CASSQDTGHRGAFF

v_call: TRBV28
clone_size: .
j_call: TRBJ1-2
d_call: .
cdr3_nt: TGTGCCAGCAGTTTCTTGATCGCACGGTATGGCTACACCTTC
cdr3_aa: CASSFLIARYGYTF

v_call: TRBV28
clone_size: .
j_call: TRBJ1-6
d_call: .
cdr3_nt: TGTGCCAGCAGTGACGTGGACGGGGAGAATTCACCCCTCCACTTT
cdr3_aa: CASSDVDGENSPLHF

v_call: TRBV28
clone_size: .
j_call: TRBJ1-2
d_call: TRBD1
cdr3_nt: TGTGCCAGCAGTTTCGGACAGGGGGCCTCCGCGTTGAATAGCTACACCTTC
cdr3_aa: CASSFGQGASALNSYTF

v_call: TRBV11-2
clone_size: .
j_call: TRBJ1-1
d_call: .
cdr3_nt: TGTGCCAGCAGCTTGGGGGGGCACACTGAAGCTTTCTTT
cdr3_aa: CASSLGGHTEAFF

v_call: TRBV29-1
clone_size: .
j_call: TRBJ1-2
d_call: TRBD1
cdr3_nt: TGCAGCGTTGGAAGTGGGACAGATAACTATGGCTACACCTTC
cdr3_aa: CSVGSGTDNYGYTF

v_call: TRBV5-5
clone_size: .
j_call: TRBJ1-2
d_call: .
cdr3_nt: TGTGCCAGCAGCTGGGAACGGCTACATTGTTTGGACTGTGGCTACACCTTC
cdr3_aa: CASSWERLHCLDCGYTF

v_call: TRBV12-3/TRBV12-4
clone_size: .
j_call: TRBJ1-2
d_call: .
cdr3_nt: TGTGCCAGCACCCAGGACAGCATGTATGGCTACACCTTC
cdr3_aa: CASTQDSMYGYTF

v_call: TRBV28
clone_size: .
j_call: TRBJ1-2
d_call: .
cdr3_nt: TGTGCCAGCAGTTCAGCATTCACTGGGGGCAACTATGGCTACACCTTC
cdr3_aa: CASSSAFTGGNYGYTF

v_call: TRBV5-1
clone_size: .
j_call: TRBJ2-1
d_call: .
cdr3_nt: TGCGCCAGCAGTCCACGAGCCGGAGGTGATGAGCAGTTCTTC
cdr3_aa: CASSPRAGGDEQFF

v_call: TRBV5-1
clone_size: .
j_call: TRBJ2-5
d_call: .
cdr3_nt: TGCGCCAGCAGCTCCTCGGGAGGACGGGGGCCGGAGACCCAGTACTTC
cdr3_aa: CASSSSGGRGPETQYF

v_call: TRBV4-1
clone_size: once
j_call: TRBJ2-7
d_call: TRBD1
cdr3_nt: TGCGCCAGCAGCGGAGGGACAGGGAACTACTACGAGCAGTACTTC
cdr3_aa: CASSGGTGNYYEQYF

v_call: TRBV4-3
clone_size: .
j_call: TRBJ2-7
d_call: TRBD1
cdr3_nt: TGCGCCAGCAGCCCGTCGGACAGGGAGTCCTACGAGCAGTACTTC
cdr3_aa: CASSPSDRESYEQYF

v_call: TRBV6-5
clone_size: .
j_call: TRBJ2-7
d_call: TRBD1
cdr3_nt: TGTGCCAGCAGAGGGGACAGGGGGCCCTACGAGCAGTACTTC
cdr3_aa: CASRGDRGPYEQYF

v_call: TRBV18
clone_size: .
j_call: TRBJ1-5
d_call: .
cdr3_nt: TGTGCCAGCTCACCGAACAGTTGGAATCAGCCCCAGCATTTT
cdr3_aa: CASSPNSWNQPQHF

v_call: TRBV11-3
clone_size: .
j_call: TRBJ2-1
d_call: .
cdr3_nt: TGTGCCAGCAGCTCCTTTTTCAGGGAGCAGTTCTTC
cdr3_aa: CASSSFFREQFF

v_call: TRBV18
clone_size: .
j_call: TRBJ2-7
d_call: TRBD2
cdr3_nt: TGTGCCAGCTCAGAGACTAGCGGGGTGTTTGAGCAGTACTTC
cdr3_aa: CASSETSGVFEQYF

v_call: TRBV6-5
clone_size: .
j_call: TRBJ2-7
d_call: TRBD2
cdr3_nt: TGTGCCAGCGTCGGGGGGATATACATCGAGCAGTACTTC
cdr3_aa: CASVGGIYIEQYF

v_call: TRBV5-5
clone_size: few
j_call: TRBJ1-1
d_call: TRBD1
cdr3_nt: TGTGCCAGCAGACAGCAGGGGGCGCGGAATACTGAAGCTTTCTTT
cdr3_aa: CASRQQGARNTEAFF

v_call: TRBV28
clone_size: few
j_call: TRBJ1-2
d_call: TRBD1
cdr3_nt: TGTGCCAGCAGTTTATTACACAGGGGGGGGTATGGCTACACCTTC
cdr3_aa: CASSLLHRGGYGYTF

v_call: TRBV5-1
clone_size: .
j_call: TRBJ2-7
d_call: .
cdr3_nt: TGCGCCAGCTCCCAGACGGGGGCCTACGAGCAGTACTTC
cdr3_aa: CASSQTGAYEQYF

v_call: TRBV6-2/TRBV6-3
clone_size: .
j_call: TRBJ1-1
d_call: TRBD1
cdr3_nt: TGTGCCAGCAGCCTCGGACAGGGGGAAGCTTTCTTT
cdr3_aa: CASSLGQGEAFF

v_call: TRBV6-5
clone_size: .
j_call: TRBJ2-1
d_call: .
cdr3_nt: TGTGCCAGCAGTACCGGGACATCTCGCTACAATGAGCAGTTCTTC
cdr3_aa: CASSTGTSRYNEQFF

v_call: TRBV5-1
clone_size: .
j_call: TRBJ2-6
d_call: .
cdr3_nt: TGCGCCAGCAGCAAACAGGGTCCCCTTTCTGGGGCCAACGTCCTGACTTTC
cdr3_aa: CASSKQGPLSGANVLTF

v_call: TRBV7-9
clone_size: .
j_call: TRBJ1-6
d_call: .
cdr3_nt: TGTGCCAGCAGCTTAGCAGGGGGATATAATTCACCCCTCCACTTT
cdr3_aa: CASSLAGGYNSPLHF

v_call: TRBV3-1/TRBV3-2
clone_size: many
j_call: TRBJ2-4
d_call: .
cdr3_nt: TGTGCCAGCAGCCAATCGGAGGGACTAGCCAAAAACATTCAGTACTTC
cdr3_aa: CASSQSEGLAKNIQYF